This is a list of T cell receptor beta chains from one sample in a study of immune heterogeneity within non-small cell lung tumors. TCRdb recomputed calls from the multiplex PCR reads with MiXCR, one row per CDR3 protein. This table has more than 2,000 distinct CDR3 sequences, around 23% appearing once. Material: lung tumor tissue. These receptors all stem from a man in his forties with non-small cell lung cancer. Each CDR3 is given with its conserved first and last residue. Each record gives: CDR3 protein, CDR3 DNA, D gene, clone size, V gene, J gene. D genes are given only for firm matches. Rows give clone size only sometimes, using once, few, many, or a class for an expanded clone.

CDR3 protein: CASSLPPLMSSYNSPLHF
CDR3 DNA: TGTGCCAGCAGTTTACCGCCCTTGATGAGCTCCTATAATTCACCCCTCCACTTT
D gene: .
clone size: large
V gene: TRBV28
J gene: TRBJ1-6

CDR3 protein: CASSESSVYGYTF
CDR3 DNA: TGCGCCAGCAGTGAGTCCTCAGTCTATGGCTACACCTTC
D gene: .
clone size: large
V gene: TRBV10-2
J gene: TRBJ1-2

CDR3 protein: CASSPASGSDEQYF
CDR3 DNA: TGCGCCAGCAGTCCTGCGTCAGGCTCAGACGAGCAGTACTTC
D gene: .
clone size: .
V gene: TRBV5-1
J gene: TRBJ2-7

CDR3 protein: CASSPRQGAYNEQFF
CDR3 DNA: TGTGCCAGCTCACCACGACAGGGGGCCTACAATGAGCAGTTCTTC
D gene: TRBD1
clone size: medium-sized
V gene: TRBV18
J gene: TRBJ2-1

CDR3 protein: CASSVGVDTQYF
CDR3 DNA: TGTGCCAGCAGCGTGGGGGTGGATACGCAGTATTTT
D gene: .
clone size: medium-sized
V gene: TRBV9
J gene: TRBJ2-3

CDR3 protein: CASSPPNRAGELFF
CDR3 DNA: TGTGCCAGCAGTCCCCCCAATCGGGCCGGGGAGCTGTTTTTT
D gene: .
clone size: medium-sized
V gene: TRBV27
J gene: TRBJ2-2

CDR3 protein: CASSLKPGLADFTDTQYF
CDR3 DNA: TGTGCCAGCAGCCTTAAACCGGGACTAGCGGATTTCACAGATACGCAGTATTTT
D gene: TRBD2
clone size: large
V gene: TRBV6-1
J gene: TRBJ2-3